This T cell receptor beta chain was captured by sequencing in a study of OX40 agonist ivuxolimab in advanced cancers. Regarding the complete study: Ivuxolimab was a fully human IgG2 agonistic monoclonal antibody targeting the costimulatory receptor OX40 (CD134). Intravenous ivuxolimab was administered to patients every 2 weeks at six dose levels: 0.01, 0.1, 0.3, 1.5, 3 and 10 mg/kg. Among the roughly 52 dose-escalation patients, around 19 had hepatocellular carcinoma, about 15 melanoma, 9 renal cell carcinoma and 9 head and neck cancer. The dose-escalation cohort was over 70% male with a mean age of 60 years, ranging from about 23 to 85. Patients were allowed to have had prior anti-PD-1, anti-PD-L1 or anti-CTLA-4 therapy, and 40% of the dose-escalation patients had previously received checkpoint inhibitors. Three dose-escalation patients achieved partial responses, one with hepatocellular carcinoma and two with cutaneous melanoma. Peripheral TCRbeta sequencing aimed to test whether ivuxolimab altered TCR sequence diversity and caused clonal T-cell expansion. The paper covers the monotherapy dose-escalation part of the phase I ivuxolimab trial, which included N ≈ 57 patients.

CDR1 and CDR2, per the germline V gene (reference sequence), are LNHDA and SQIVND. The CDR3 has 15 amino acids, counting the end cysteine and phenylalanine. Only CDR3 DNA remains: 45 bases, in frame from the first base. Germline trimming amounts to 4 bases on V and 0 bases on J, with 3 as the count of junction bases outside the gene matches. Patients with a history of autoimmune disease or receiving systemic immunosuppression were excluded from the trial. Peripheral blood for TCR sequencing was collected from all dose cohorts at baseline, on cycle 4 day 1, and on cycle 7 day 1. The samples were drawn from a first-in-human, open-label, multicenter phase I dose-escalation trial of ivuxolimab. Adults with locally advanced or metastatic head and neck squamous cell, hepatocellular, melanoma or renal cell carcinoma were enrolled in the trial. Before TCR sequencing, CD4+ and CD8+ T cells were separately sorted from peripheral blood.

On the study overall, not on this receptor specifically: The antigen specificity of the peripheral T cells that underwent clonal expansion was not determined. After ivuxolimab, CD8+ T cells had more expanded clones than CD4+ T cells on average. Low levels of normalized T-cell clonal expansion were also seen in some patients who did not respond. In the 0.1-3.0 mg/kg groups, partial responders had among the lowest normalized peripheral clonal expansion, particularly in CD8+ T cells. At doses from 0.1 to 3.0 mg/kg, clonal expansion was seen in both CD4+ and CD8+ blood T cells between baseline and week 6.

On this clone: Its specific antigen is unknown. The input lacks base qualities; no much larger clone sits a single base away.

Genomic DNA was extracted from sorted cells for sequencing of the TCRbeta CDR3 region. TCRbeta CDR3 regions were sequenced using the immunoSEQ Assay. TCRdb re-hosts the immuneACCESS table, in-frame sequences only. Its copies lack some clones; in the studies checked, an unresolved V gene accounts for under half of them, and the cause for the rest is not known. Within this sample are approximately 74,000 clones, with more than 80% of them counted one time only. The ten largest clones add up to 2.2% of the sample. The sample consisted of CD4+ or CD8+ T cells sorted from blood, taken in a trial of the OX40 agonist ivuxolimab. Here the chain combines TRBV19 and TRBJ2-7; a stretch of 10 junction bases matches TRBD1. The TCR comes from an adult with an advanced solid tumor such as melanoma, head and neck, liver or kidney cancer. The nucleotide sequence reads as follows: TGTGCCAGTAGTACCCGACAGGGGGCCTCCTACGAGCAGTACTTC. Translated, it reads CASSTRQGASYEQYF.